This T cell receptor (beta chain) was obtained from a study of T cell responses to AZD1222 COVID-19 vaccine. Whole-study findings and limits: Donors, mostly white British, included more females; clonal diversity was possibly underestimated. Only five to seven AZD1222 recipients were seropositive at baseline. Close to half of all spike-specific TCRs reportedly target regions of the variants that are unmutated.

A word on this clone: The antigen is not known.

The V gene's germline CDR1 is SGHRS and CDR2 YFSETQ. The CDR3 is made up of 15 amino acids. Trimming at V came to 1 base and at J to 4 bases, leaving 3 bases not matched to a gene. Data came from immunoSEQ multiplex PCR; TCRdb stores just in-frame clones and leaves some out. The repertoire holds 90,000 to 150,000 clones, with roughly 87% as singletons. Pooling of second doses given at about 4 or about 12 weeks was done. Sample: peripheral blood, taken 28 days after the second AZD1222 dose. V gene TRBV5-1 combines with J gene TRBJ1-5; the match to TRBD1 covers 9 bases. The receptor was isolated from an adult who received the AZD1222 COVID-19 vaccine. CDR3 DNA: TGCGCCAGCAGCTTGCGGGGACAGGGTAATCAGCCCCAGCATTTT. Translated: CASSLRGQGNQPQHF.